The rows below give T cell receptor beta chains drawn from one sample of a study of post-analysis software for immune sequencing data. TCRdb fed the PCR reads into MiXCR, producing one record per CDR3 protein. In the table there are roughly 600,000 distinct CDR3 sequences, roughly 47% of which are singletons. Sequenced material: blood. These TCRs come from a girl aged 10 to 17 with multiple sclerosis. Both conserved end residues are part of each CDR3. A D gene is named only where the DNA matches it firmly. Clone size appears in some rows only: once, few, many, or a class for an expanded clone.

clone size	J gene	D gene	V gene	CDR3 protein	CDR3 DNA
.	TRBJ2-3	.	TRBV20-1	CSARVSRLTGVTDTQYF	TGCAGTGCTAGAGTGTCGAGGCTAACGGGGGTAACAGATACGCAGTATTTT
.	TRBJ2-7	.	TRBV7-8	CASSYLGGPYEQYF	TGTGCCAGCAGTTATTTGGGCGGTCCATACGAGCAGTACTTC
.	TRBJ1-1	.	TRBV3-1	CASSQLGVEAFF	TGTGCCAGCAGCCAATTGGGGGTTGAAGCTTTCTTT
few	TRBJ2-7	TRBD1	TRBV12-3/TRBV12-4	CASSSYRGRMDEQYF	TGTGCCAGCAGTTCATACAGGGGGCGAATGGACGAGCAGTACTTC
.	TRBJ2-1	TRBD2	TRBV5-1	CASSQAGGAPNEQFF	TGCGCCAGCAGCCAGGCCGGGGGGGCCCCGAATGAGCAGTTCTTC
.	TRBJ2-1	.	TRBV7-9	CASSYDVSNEQFF	TGTGCCAGCAGCTACGACGTTTCCAATGAGCAGTTCTTC
.	TRBJ1-1	.	TRBV5-1	CASSRTVNTEAFF	TGCGCCAGCAGCCGGACGGTGAACACTGAAGCTTTCTTT
few	TRBJ2-1	.	TRBV29-1	CSTTRPGKGDEQFF	TGCAGCACCACTAGACCGGGAAAGGGGGATGAGCAGTTCTTC
few	TRBJ2-7	.	TRBV7-9	CASSLGTHVPYEQYF	TGTGCCAGCAGCTTAGGTACACACGTCCCCTACGAGCAGTACTTC
.	TRBJ1-2	.	TRBV29-1	CSVEGLDLYGYTF	TGCAGCGTTGAAGGACTAGATCTCTATGGCTACACCTTC
.	TRBJ1-4	.	TRBV12-5	CAGPPVVTWWKKLFF	TGTGCTGGCCCCCCAGTCGTCACCTGGTGGAAAAAACTGTTTTTT
few	TRBJ2-5	.	TRBV12-3/TRBV12-4	CASSRDGGQETQYF	TGTGCCAGCAGTCGAGATGGGGGTCAAGAGACCCAGTACTTC
.	TRBJ2-5	TRBD1	TRBV5-1	CASSSGRQGETQYF	TGCGCCAGCAGCTCGGGTCGACAGGGAGAGACCCAGTACTTC
.	TRBJ2-7	TRBD2	TRBV6-1	CASSEREGSYEQYF	TGTGCCAGCAGTGAAAGGGAGGGGTCCTACGAGCAGTACTTC